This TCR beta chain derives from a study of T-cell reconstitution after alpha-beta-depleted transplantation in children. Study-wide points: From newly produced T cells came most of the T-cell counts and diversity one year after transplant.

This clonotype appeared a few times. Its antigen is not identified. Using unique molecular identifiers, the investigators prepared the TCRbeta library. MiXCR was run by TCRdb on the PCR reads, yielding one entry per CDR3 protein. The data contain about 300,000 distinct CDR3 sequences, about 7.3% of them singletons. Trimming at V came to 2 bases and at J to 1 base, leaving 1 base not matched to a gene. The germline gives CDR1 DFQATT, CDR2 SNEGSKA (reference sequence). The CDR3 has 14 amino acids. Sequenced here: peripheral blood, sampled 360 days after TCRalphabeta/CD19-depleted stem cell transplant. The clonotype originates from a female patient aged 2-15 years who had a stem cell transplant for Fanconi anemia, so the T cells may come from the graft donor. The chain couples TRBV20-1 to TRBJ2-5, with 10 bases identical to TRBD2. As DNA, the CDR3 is TGCAGTGCTAGACTAGCGGGGGCCCAAGAGACCCAGTACTTC. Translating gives CSARLAGAQETQYF.